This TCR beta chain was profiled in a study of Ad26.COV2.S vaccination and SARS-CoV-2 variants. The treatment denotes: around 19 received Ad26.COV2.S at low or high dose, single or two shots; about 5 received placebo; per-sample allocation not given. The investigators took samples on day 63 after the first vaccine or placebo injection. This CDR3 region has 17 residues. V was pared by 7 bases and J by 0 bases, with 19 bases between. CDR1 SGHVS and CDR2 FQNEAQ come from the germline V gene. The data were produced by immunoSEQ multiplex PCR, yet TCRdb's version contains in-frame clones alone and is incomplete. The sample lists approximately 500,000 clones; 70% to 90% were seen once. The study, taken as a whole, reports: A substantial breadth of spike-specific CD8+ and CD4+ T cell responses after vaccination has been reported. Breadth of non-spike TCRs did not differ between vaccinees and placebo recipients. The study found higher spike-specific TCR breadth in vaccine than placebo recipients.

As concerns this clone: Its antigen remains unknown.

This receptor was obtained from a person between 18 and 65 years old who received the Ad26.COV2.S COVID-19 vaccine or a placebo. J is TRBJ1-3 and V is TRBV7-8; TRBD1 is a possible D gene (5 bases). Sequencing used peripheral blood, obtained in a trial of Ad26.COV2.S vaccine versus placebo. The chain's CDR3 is CASTPWGGASSGNTIYF. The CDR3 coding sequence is TGTGCCAGCACCCCGTGGGGCGGCGCTTCCTCTGGAAACACCATATATTTT. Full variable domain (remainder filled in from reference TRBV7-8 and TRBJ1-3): GAGVSQSPRYKVAKRGQDVALRCDPISGHVSLFWYQQALGQGPEFLTYFQNEAQLDKSGLPSDRFFAERPEGSVSTLKIQRTQQEDSAVYLCASTPWGGASSGNTIYFGEGSWLTVV.